This is a list of T cell receptor beta chains from one sample in a study of blood T cell repertoires in COVID-19. Using immunoSEQ multiplex PCR, the repertoire was profiled, and TCRdb retains in-frame clones only, with some absent. The sample has roughly 500,000 clones; approximately 85% are singletons. Sequences were obtained from peripheral blood. The source of these receptors is a human donor in a cohort sampled during active COVID-19. Each CDR3 is given with its conserved first and last residue. The order of the fields is clone size, D gene, V gene, J gene, CDR3 DNA, CDR3 protein. The D gene is left open where the match is weak. A clone size is listed for some rows: how often the clone was seen (once, few, many), or a class if it is expanded.

>NA|NA|TRBV10-1|TRBJ2-2
TGCGCCAGCAGTGGTAGGAACACCGGGGAGCTGTTTTTT
CASSGRNTGELFF
>once|NA|TRBV9|TRBJ1-2
TGTGCCAGCCAAGAATTTAGGACAACTAACTATGGCTACACCTTC
CASQEFRTTNYGYTF
>NA|TRBD2|TRBV10-3|TRBJ2-5
TGTGCCATCAGTGAGTCGTCTACTAGCGGGGGCCGGGAGACCCAGTACTTC
CAISESSTSGGRETQYF
>once|TRBD1|TRBV19|TRBJ1-5
TGTGCCAGTAGAGGTCAGGGGGGACAACCCCAGCATTTT
CASRGQGGQPQHF
>NA|NA|TRBV2|TRBJ2-2
TGTGCCGGTTGTGTAGGGGGTGCCGGGGAGCTGTTTTTT
CAGCVGGAGELFF
>NA|NA|TRBV7-2|TRBJ1-1
TGTGCCAGCAGCCCTGTACGGGGGTCCACTGAAGCTTTCTTT
CASSPVRGSTEAFF
>NA|NA|TRBV18|TRBJ1-1
TGTGCCAGCTCACCACCGCAGGGAGGAACTGAAGCTTTCTTT
CASSPPQGGTEAFF
>few|TRBD1|TRBV28|TRBJ1-6
TGTGCCAGCAGTTCCCAGACAGGGGGGAATTCACCCCTCCACTTT
CASSSQTGGNSPLHF
>NA|TRBD1|TRBV5-5|TRBJ1-2
TGTGCCAGCAGCTTGGAAGGACAGGGCCACTATGGCTACACCTTC
CASSLEGQGHYGYTF
>NA|NA|TRBV30|TRBJ1-2
TGTGCCTATAACAGCCTACTCAACTATGGCTACACCTTC
CAYNSLLNYGYTF
>NA|TRBD2|TRBV7-3|TRBJ2-1
TGTGCCAGCGGGACTAGCGGATACAATGAGCAGTTCTTC
CASGTSGYNEQFF
>NA|NA|TRBV25-1|TRBJ2-7
TGTGCCAGCAGTGAAACAATCAGGCCATCTGGCGAGCAGTACTTC
CASSETIRPSGEQYF
>NA|NA|TRBV6-5|TRBJ2-5
TGTGCCAGCAGTTTCCGGGACGGGAGAGAGACCCAGTACTTC
CASSFRDGRETQYF
>NA|TRBD2|TRBV27|TRBJ2-7
TGTGCCAGCAGTCCGGGACTAGCGGGATTCTACGAGCAGTACTTC
CASSPGLAGFYEQYF
>NA|NA|TRBV5-1|TRBJ1-5
TGCGCCAGCAGCTATGCCCACGGAGGAGGAGGTCAGCCCCAGCATTTT
CASSYAHGGGGQPQHF
>NA|NA|TRBV19|TRBJ1-6
TGTGCCAGTAGTATCGGCAGGGCCAGGAACCATAATTCACCCCTCCACTTT
CASSIGRARNHNSPLHF
>NA|NA|TRBV2|TRBJ2-1
TGTGCCAGCAAAGGAGCGGCCTCCTACAATGAGCAGTTCTTC
CASKGAASYNEQFF
>NA|NA|TRBV15|TRBJ1-2
TGTGCCACCAGCAGAGGACAGGCTACCTATGGCTACACCTTC
CATSRGQATYGYTF
>NA|TRBD1|TRBV5-1|TRBJ1-3
TGCGCCAGCAGCTTGCGAGGACAGGGTGGAAACACCATATATTTT
CASSLRGQGGNTIYF
>few|TRBD2|TRBV5-1|TRBJ2-2
TGCGCCAGCAGCTTGGGACTAGCGGGAGGCGGAATCGGGGAGCTGTTTTTT
CASSLGLAGGGIGELFF
>NA|TRBD1|TRBV27|TRBJ2-7
TGTGCCAGCAAACAGGGGCCCTCCTACGAGCAGTACTTC
CASKQGPSYEQYF
>NA|NA|TRBV7-2|TRBJ1-1
TGTGCCAGCAGCTCGCAGGGTAACACTGAAGCTTTCTTT
CASSSQGNTEAFF
>once|NA|TRBV27|TRBJ2-7
TGTGCCAGCAGTAATATGTGGACATTCTCCTACGAGCAGTACTTC
CASSNMWTFSYEQYF
>once|TRBD2|TRBV25-1|TRBJ2-5
TGTGCCAGCAGTCCACCGACTAGCGGGAGGGGGGGGACCCAGTACTTC
CASSPPTSGRGGTQYF
>NA|NA|TRBV5-1|TRBJ1-2
TGCGCCAGCAGCTTGGGCCCCGGGGGGCGAATCGAGGCCTTC
CASSLGPGGRIEAF
>NA|TRBD2|TRBV5-1|TRBJ2-7
TGCGCCAGCAGTCGGCTAGCGGGACCCGGCGCGACCTACGAGCAGTACTTC
CASSRLAGPGATYEQYF
>NA|NA|TRBV3-1/TRBV3-2|TRBJ1-2
TGTGCCACCTCTCTCGCTAACTATGGCTACACCTTC
CATSLANYGYTF
>NA|TRBD2|TRBV3-1/TRBV3-2|TRBJ2-1
TGTGCCAGCAGCCAAGATAACGGGAGGGGATACAATGAGCAGTTCTTC
CASSQDNGRGYNEQFF
>NA|NA|TRBV7-2|TRBJ2-5
TGTGCCAGCAGCTTTCCCCGTCCGGAGACCCAGTACTTC
CASSFPRPETQYF
>NA|TRBD2|TRBV5-6|TRBJ2-7
TGTGCCAGCAGCTTGGCTCCTAGCGGTCCCTACGAGCAGTACTTC
CASSLAPSGPYEQYF
>NA|TRBD2|TRBV6-5|TRBJ2-7
TGTGCCAGCTCAGAGTCTAGCGGGAGTTACTACGAGCAGTACTTC
CASSESSGSYYEQYF
>once|TRBD2|TRBV11-3|TRBJ2-3
TGTGCCAGCAGTCCTAGACTAGCGGGAGAGGACACAGATACGCAGTATTTT
CASSPRLAGEDTDTQYF
>NA|TRBD1|TRBV5-1|TRBJ2-5
TGCGCCAGCAGCCCGTCCGGGACAGGGAAAGAAGAGACCCAGTACTTC
CASSPSGTGKEETQYF
>NA|TRBD1|TRBV7-8|TRBJ2-7
TGTGCCAGCAGCTTAGACGGACAGGGTGCCTACGAGCAGTACTTC
CASSLDGQGAYEQYF
>once|TRBD1|TRBV7-2|TRBJ1-2
TGTGCCAGCAGCCCACAGGGGATCTATGGCTACACCTTC
CASSPQGIYGYTF
>NA|TRBD1|TRBV25-1|TRBJ1-2
TGTGCCAGCACCGGGACAGGGGCACTCTATGGCTACACCTTC
CASTGTGALYGYTF
>NA|NA|TRBV6-5|TRBJ1-2
TGTGCCAGCAGGGGTCGGTTTGACAGCTACTATGGCTACACCTTC
CASRGRFDSYYGYTF
>NA|TRBD1|TRBV15|TRBJ2-3
TGTGCCACCAGCAGAGATCTAGGCGCAGGGGGCGAAACAGATACGCAGTATTTT
CATSRDLGAGGETDTQYF
>NA|TRBD2|TRBV27|TRBJ2-7
TGTGCCAGCAGTTTAGGGACTAGCCTTGGGGAGCAGTACTTC
CASSLGTSLGEQYF
>NA|TRBD1|TRBV20-1|TRBJ1-2
TGCAGTGCTAGTCCGACAGGGAGCTATGGCTACACCTTC
CSASPTGSYGYTF
>NA|TRBD1|TRBV10-1|TRBJ1-2
TGCGCCAGCAGCCCCTCGGGACAGAACTATGGCTACACCTTC
CASSPSGQNYGYTF